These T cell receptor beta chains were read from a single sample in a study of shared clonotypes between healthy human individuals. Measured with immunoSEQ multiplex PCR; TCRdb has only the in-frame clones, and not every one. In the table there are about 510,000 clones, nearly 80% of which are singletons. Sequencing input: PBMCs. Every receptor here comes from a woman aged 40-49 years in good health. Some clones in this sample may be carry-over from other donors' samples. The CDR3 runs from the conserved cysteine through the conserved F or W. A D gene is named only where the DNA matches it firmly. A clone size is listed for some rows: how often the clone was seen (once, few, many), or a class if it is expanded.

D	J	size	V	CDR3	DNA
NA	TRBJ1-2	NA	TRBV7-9	CASSVGTANYGYTF	TGTGCCAGCAGCGTCGGGACGGCTAACTATGGCTACACCTTC
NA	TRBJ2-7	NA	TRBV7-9	CASSLDTTEQYF	TGTGCCAGCAGCCTGGACACGACGGAGCAGTACTTC
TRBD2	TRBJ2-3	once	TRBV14	CASTIRGDTDTQYF	TGTGCCAGCACAATCCGGGGGGACACAGATACGCAGTATTTT
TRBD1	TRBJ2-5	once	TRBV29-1	CSGIPQGAGETQYF	TGCAGCGGGATCCCTCAGGGGGCGGGCGAGACCCAGTACTTC
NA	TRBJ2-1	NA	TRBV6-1	CASSPHWGYEQFF	TGTGCCAGCAGTCCTCATTGGGGCTATGAGCAGTTCTTC
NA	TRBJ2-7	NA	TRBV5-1	CASSLRSSEYYEQYF	TGCGCCAGCAGCTTGAGGTCTAGTGAGTACTACGAGCAGTACTTC
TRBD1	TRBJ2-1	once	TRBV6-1	CASNEWGQGLYNEQFF	TGTGCCAGCAATGAATGGGGACAGGGGCTCTACAATGAGCAGTTCTTC
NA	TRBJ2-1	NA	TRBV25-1	CASSEYPERPEQFF	TGTGCCAGCAGTGAATATCCGGAGCGGCCCGAGCAGTTCTTC
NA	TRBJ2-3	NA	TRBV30	CAWSVSRGLGSDTQYF	TGTGCCTGGAGTGTATCCCGAGGGTTGGGTTCAGATACGCAGTATTTT
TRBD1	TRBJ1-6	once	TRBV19	CASSTTGTASLHF	TGTGCCAGTAGTACAACCGGGACAGCGTCCCTCCACTTT
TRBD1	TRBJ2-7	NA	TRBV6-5	CASSFVQGTYEQYF	TGTGCCAGCAGTTTCGTACAGGGGACCTACGAGCAGTACTTC
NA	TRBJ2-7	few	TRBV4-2	CASSQDRGAPSYEQYF	TGTGCCAGCAGCCAAGATCGAGGAGCGCCCTCCTACGAGCAGTACTTC
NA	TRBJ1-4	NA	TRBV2	CASRTGTINEKLFF	TGTGCCAGCAGGACCGGGACCATTAATGAAAAACTGTTTTTT
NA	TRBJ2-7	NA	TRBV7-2	CASSLDRAGVYEQYF	TGTGCCAGCAGCTTAGACAGGGCGGGAGTCTACGAGCAGTACTTC
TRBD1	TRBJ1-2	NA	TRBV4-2	CASSQDFPGTGAF	TGTGCCAGCAGCCAAGATTTCCCAGGGACAGGAGCCTTC
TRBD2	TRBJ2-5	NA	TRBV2	CAMTGRARETQYF	TGTGCCATGACGGGGAGGGCTCGGGAGACCCAGTACTTC
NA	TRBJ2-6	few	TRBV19	CASSMQAGANVLTF	TGTGCCAGTAGTATGCAGGCTGGGGCCAACGTCCTGACTTTC